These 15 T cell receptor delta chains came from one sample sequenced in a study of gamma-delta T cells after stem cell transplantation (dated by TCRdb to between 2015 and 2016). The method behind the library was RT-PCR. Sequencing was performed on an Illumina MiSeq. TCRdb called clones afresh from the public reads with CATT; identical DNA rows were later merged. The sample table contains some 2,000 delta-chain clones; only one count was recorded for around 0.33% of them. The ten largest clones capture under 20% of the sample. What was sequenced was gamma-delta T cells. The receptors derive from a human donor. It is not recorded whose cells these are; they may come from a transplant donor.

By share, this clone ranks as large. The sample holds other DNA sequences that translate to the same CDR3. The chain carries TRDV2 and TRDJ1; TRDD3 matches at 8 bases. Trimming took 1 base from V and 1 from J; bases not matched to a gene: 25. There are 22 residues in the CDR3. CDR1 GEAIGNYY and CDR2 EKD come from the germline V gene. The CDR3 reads CACDTVGSLVLGGGMGTDKLIF. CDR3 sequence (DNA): TGTGCCTGTGACACTGTGGGATCTTTGGTACTGGGGGGCGGGATGGGCACCGATAAACTCATCTTT.

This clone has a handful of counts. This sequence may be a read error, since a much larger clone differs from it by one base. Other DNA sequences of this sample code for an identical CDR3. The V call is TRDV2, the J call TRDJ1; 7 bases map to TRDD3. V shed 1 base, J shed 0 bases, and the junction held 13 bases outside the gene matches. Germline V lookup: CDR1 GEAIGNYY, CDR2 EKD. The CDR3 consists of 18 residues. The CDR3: CACDTLMTWTGDTDKLIF. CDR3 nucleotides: TGTGCCTGTGACACTTTGATGACATGGACTGGGGACACCGATAAACTCATCTTT.

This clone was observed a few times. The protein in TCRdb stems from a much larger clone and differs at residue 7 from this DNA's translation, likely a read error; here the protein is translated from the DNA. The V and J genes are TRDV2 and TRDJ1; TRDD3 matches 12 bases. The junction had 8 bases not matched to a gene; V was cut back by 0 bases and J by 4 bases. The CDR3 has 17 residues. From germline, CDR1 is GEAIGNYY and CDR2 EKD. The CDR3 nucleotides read TGTGCCTGTGACACCTTGGGTACTGGGGGATACAACGATAAACTCATCTTT. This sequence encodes CACDTLGTGGYNDKLIF.

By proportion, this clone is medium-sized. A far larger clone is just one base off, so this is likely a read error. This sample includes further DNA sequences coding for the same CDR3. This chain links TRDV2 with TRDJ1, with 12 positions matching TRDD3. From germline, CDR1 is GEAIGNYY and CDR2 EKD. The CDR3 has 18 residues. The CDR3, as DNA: TGTGCCTGTGACACCCTACGTACTGGGGGATACCTTTCCGACAAACTCATCTTT. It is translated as CACDTLRTGGYLSDKLIF.

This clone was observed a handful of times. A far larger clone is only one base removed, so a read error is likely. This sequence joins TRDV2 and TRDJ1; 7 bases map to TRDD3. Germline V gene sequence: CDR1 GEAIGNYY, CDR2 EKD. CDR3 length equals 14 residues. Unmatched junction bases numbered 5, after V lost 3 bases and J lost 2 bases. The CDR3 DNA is TGTGCCTGTGACCTTACTGGGGCGACCGATAAACTCATCTTT. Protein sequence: CACDLTGATDKLIF.

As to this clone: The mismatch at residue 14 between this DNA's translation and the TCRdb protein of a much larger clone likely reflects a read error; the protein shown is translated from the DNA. The CDR3 loop is CACDTIIPGAGSMKAQLFF. The CDR3 nucleotides are TGTGCCTGTGACACAATCATTCCTGGAGCCGGCAGCATGAAAGCACAACTCTTCTTT. The rearrangement uses TRDV2 and TRDJ2; D may be TRDD2 (5 bases). Germline CDR1 is GEAIGNYY and CDR2 is EKD. The V gene lost 1 base and the J gene lost 7 bases, with 27 bases spanning the gap. The CDR3 runs 19 residues.

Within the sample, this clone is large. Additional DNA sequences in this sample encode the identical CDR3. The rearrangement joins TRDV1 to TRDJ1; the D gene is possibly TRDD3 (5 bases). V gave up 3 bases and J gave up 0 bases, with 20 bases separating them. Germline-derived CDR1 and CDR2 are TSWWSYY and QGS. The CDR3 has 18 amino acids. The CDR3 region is CALGDSTKGGEYTDKLIF. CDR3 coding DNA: TGTGCTCTTGGGGACAGTACCAAGGGCGGGGAGTACACCGATAAACTCATCTTT.

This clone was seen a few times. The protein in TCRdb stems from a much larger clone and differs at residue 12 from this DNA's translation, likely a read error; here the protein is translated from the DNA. This chain's CDR3 is CACDTLTLQNTYKLIF. For the CDR3, the DNA is TGTGCCTGTGACACCCTTACCCTTCAAAACACCTATAAACTCATCTTT. The chain has TRDV2 and TRDJ1; tentatively, D is TRDD2 (5 bases). This CDR3 region has 16 residues. Germline V gene sequence: CDR1 GEAIGNYY, CDR2 EKD.

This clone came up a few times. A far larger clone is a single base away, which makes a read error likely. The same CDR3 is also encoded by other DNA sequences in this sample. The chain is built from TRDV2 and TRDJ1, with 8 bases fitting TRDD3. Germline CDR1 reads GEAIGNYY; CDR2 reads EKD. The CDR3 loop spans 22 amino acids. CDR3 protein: CACDPLPSHLSGGTGHTDKLIF. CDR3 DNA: TGTGCCTGTGACCCCCTTCCCTCCCATTTATCTGGGGGAACGGGTCACACCGATAAACTTATCTTT.

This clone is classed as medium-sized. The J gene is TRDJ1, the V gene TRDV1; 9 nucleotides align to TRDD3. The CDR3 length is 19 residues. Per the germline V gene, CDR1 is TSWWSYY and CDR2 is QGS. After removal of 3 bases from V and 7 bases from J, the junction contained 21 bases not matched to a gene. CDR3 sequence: CALGDIRSRWGITGLKLIF. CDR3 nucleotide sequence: TGTGCTCTTGGGGACATACGATCTAGGTGGGGGATAACAGGGCTTAAACTCATCTTT.

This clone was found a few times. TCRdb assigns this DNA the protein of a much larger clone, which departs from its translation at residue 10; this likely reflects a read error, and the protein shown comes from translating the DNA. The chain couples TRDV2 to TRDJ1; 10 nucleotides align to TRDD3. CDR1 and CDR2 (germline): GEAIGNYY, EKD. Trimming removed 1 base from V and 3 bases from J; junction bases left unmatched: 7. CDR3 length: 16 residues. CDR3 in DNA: TGTGCCTGTGACACTTTAGGGGGGATACGGGCCGATAAACTCATCTTT. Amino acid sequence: CACDTLGGIRADKLIF.

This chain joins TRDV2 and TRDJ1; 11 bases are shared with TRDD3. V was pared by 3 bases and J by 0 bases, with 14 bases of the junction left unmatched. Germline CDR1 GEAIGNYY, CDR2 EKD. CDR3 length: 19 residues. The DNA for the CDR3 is TGTGCCTGTGACTCCGTTGCTCTGGGGGATACCCGGTACACCGATAAACTCATCTTT. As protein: CACDSVALGDTRYTDKLIF.

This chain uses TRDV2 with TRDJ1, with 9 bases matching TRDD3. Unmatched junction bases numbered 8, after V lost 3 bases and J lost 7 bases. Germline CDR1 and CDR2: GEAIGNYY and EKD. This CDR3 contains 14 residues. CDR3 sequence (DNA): TGTGCCTGTGACCAAATGGGGGATATCGCTAAACTCATCTTT. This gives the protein CACDQMGDIAKLIF.

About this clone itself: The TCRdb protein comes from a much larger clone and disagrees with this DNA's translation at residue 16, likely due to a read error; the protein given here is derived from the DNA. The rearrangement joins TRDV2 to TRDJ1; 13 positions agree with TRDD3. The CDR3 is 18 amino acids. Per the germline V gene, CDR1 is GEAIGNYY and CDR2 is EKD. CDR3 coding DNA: TGTGCCTGTTCCCAACTGGGGGATACGACCAAGTCCACCGATAAACCCATCTTT. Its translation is CACSQLGDTTKSTDKPIF.

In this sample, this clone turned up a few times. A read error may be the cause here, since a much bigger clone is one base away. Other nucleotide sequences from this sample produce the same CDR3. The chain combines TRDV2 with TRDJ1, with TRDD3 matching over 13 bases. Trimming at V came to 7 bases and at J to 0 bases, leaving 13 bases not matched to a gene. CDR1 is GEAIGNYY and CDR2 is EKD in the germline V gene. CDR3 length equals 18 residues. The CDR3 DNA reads TGTGCCTGCGCTGAACTGGGGGATACGGGGGTGTACACCGATAAACTCATCTTT. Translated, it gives CACAELGDTGVYTDKLIF.